This TCR beta chain was obtained from a study of tumor-infiltrating lymphocytes in primary liver carcinoma. The CDR3 runs 17 residues. Germline CDR1 is SGHAT and CDR2 is FQDESV (reference sequence). Both RNA and DNA were isolated together from approximately 20-30 mg of bulk tissue that had not been sorted. All tumor samples contained more than 80% viable tumor cells. Comments on this clonotype: Relative to the germline gene, one junction end is altered; a read error may explain this.

A constant-region primer served to make TCR beta cDNA from around 500 ng total RNA. Construction of TCR beta libraries relied on three successive nested multiplex PCR rounds employing slightly modified ARM-PCR. Rounds one and two of PCR, each of 10 cycles, were primed with TRBV1-TRBV30 forward primers and a C-beta reverse primer. TCRdb analysed the multiplex PCR reads with MiXCR anew, one entry per CDR3 protein. Here the sample spans about 200,000 distinct CDR3 sequences, approximately 86% being singletons. The clonotype was recovered from a middle-aged man with primary liver carcinoma and hepatitis B virus infection. The chain employs TRBV11-1 and TRBJ2-4, with 13 bases that match TRBD2. Sequenced input: tumor tissue from primary liver carcinoma. The CDR3 region has the DNA TGTGCCAGTAGCTTTCCCGGGACTAGCGGGACCAAGAACAATCAATACTTC. Translation gives CASSFPGTSGTKNNQYF.